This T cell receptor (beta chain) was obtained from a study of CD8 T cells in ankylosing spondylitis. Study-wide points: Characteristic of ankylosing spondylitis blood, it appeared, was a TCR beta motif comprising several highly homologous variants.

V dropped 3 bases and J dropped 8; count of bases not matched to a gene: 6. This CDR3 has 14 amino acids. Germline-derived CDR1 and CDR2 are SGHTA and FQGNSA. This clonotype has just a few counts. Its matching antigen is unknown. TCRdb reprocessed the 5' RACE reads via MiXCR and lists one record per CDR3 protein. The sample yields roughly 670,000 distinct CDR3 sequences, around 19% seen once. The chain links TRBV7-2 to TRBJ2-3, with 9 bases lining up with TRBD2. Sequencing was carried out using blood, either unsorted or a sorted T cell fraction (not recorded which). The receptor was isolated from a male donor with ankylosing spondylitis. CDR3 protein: CASSFVAGDGTQYF. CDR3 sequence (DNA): TGTGCCAGCAGCTTTGTAGCGGGAGACGGTACGCAGTATTTT. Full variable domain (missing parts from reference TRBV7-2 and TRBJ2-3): GAGVSQSPSNKVTEKGKDVELRCDPISGHTALYWYRQSLGQGLEFLIYFQGNSAPDKSGLPSDRFSAERTGGSVSTLTIQRTQQEDSAVYLCASSFVAGDGTQYFGPGTRLTVL.